Reported below is one T cell receptor beta chain. The target of this receptor is not known. Per-base qualities were not stored, and no clone one base away is much larger. V drops 6 bases and J drops 2 bases, leaving 14 bases in between. The CDR3, from cysteine to phenylalanine, totals 14 residues. The sequence is cut down to CDR3 DNA, 42 bases in frame from base 1. CDR1 and CDR2, per the germline V gene (reference sequence), are MNHEY and SMNVEV. TCRbeta CDR3 regions were amplified from genomic DNA by means of the immunoSEQ Assay, a bias-controlled multiplex PCR. For the original study's pipeline: Nucleated cell counts per sample were estimated from amplification of reference gene primers within the assay. To quantify the absolute abundance of each unique TCRbeta CDR3 rearrangement, sequence reads were collapsed and filtered. For each sample, productive Simpson clonality was calculated as the square root of Simpson's diversity index over productive rearrangements. This immuneACCESS table, as held by TCRdb, lists in-frame sequences with V and J called but not all clones. Of the missing ones, under half trace to an unresolved V gene in checked studies; the others have no known cause. D and trimming were read from the DNA, whereas the V and J calls and clone size are those reported in that table. Present in this sample are more than 200,000 clones, around 86% of which were seen just once. Of the sample, roughly 1.6% falls within the top ten clones.

Participants in the prospective study were enrolled through a virtual design, were aged roughly 18 to 100 years, and lived in some 24 United States geographic areas. In the prospective study, participants were assigned to cohorts based on the clinical history participants reported in a screening survey and a study questionnaire. Recovered participants in ImmuneRACE Cohort 3 were defined as having two consecutive negative NP/OP PCR tests, clearance from a healthcare professional, or resolution of symptoms. Mobile phlebotomists in the prospective study collected whole blood, serum and a nasopharyngeal or oropharyngeal swab from every participant. Over an approximately two-month period, participants in the prospective study had the option of providing additional blood draws and questionnaires. Prospective study blood samples were shipped either frozen or at room temperature before DNA extraction.

The sample is drawn from a study of blood T cell repertoires in COVID-19 (dated by TCRdb to about 2020). Regarding the research as a whole: Samples from collaborators originated in the United States, Italy and Spain and spanned both the acute and convalescent phases of COVID-19. The material from the prospective study consisted of cDNA or gDNA derived from T cells, B-cell-depleted T cells, or PBMCs. Subjects who had been exposed to COVID-19, were actively infected with it, or had recovered from it provided the deeply sampled blood TCRbeta repertoires that made up the dataset. The repertoires were released in a freely available public database meant as a resource for research on the immune response to SARS-CoV-2. Samples were obtained from the ongoing ImmuneRACE study (first 160 participants) and from 1,254 subjects provided by 6 global collaborators. Nearly every sample came with metadata listing a de-identified subject ID, COVID-19 status, age in years and sex. Where HLA class I and class II types were available, the types were taken from metadata supplied by the sample provider, not from assay-based typing.

What the authors observed across the whole study: Clinical and demographic metadata were provided uncurated, with the amount varying by source and participant.

This TCR came from a woman aged 45-65 years who had recovered from COVID-19. The sample consisted of PBMCs or T cells enriched from blood (not recorded which). The chain employs TRBV27 and TRBJ2-7; the best D guess is TRBD1, with 5 bases matching. The nucleotide sequence reads TGTGCCAGCAGACCTCTCAGGGTCCCCTACGAGCAGTACTTC. This sequence encodes CASRPLRVPYEQYF.